These 18 T cell receptor beta chains were all obtained from the same sample, sequenced in a study of CXCR3-negative and CXCR3-positive naive CD8 T cells. These receptors have no known antigen. In preparing the TRB cDNA libraries, 5' RACE with UMI labels was used. TCRdb re-called the 5' RACE reads and catalogs CDR3 proteins one per entry, DNA excluded. Its clone listing holds approximately 88,000 distinct CDR3 sequences. General study points: The TRB CDR3s that CXCR3-positive naive cells carried were more hydrophobic than those of CXCR3-negative naive cells.

The sequencing input was naive CXCR3+ CD8+ T cells from blood. This sample's subset: CD45RO-CCR7+CD27+CD95- naive CD8+ T cells expressing CXCR3 (TNR3+). The source is a human donor in good health. Some clones in this sample may be carry-over from other donors' samples.

The chain recombines TRBV5-4 with TRBJ1-5; TCRdb gives TRBD1 as the D gene, but with no DNA this cannot be confirmed. CDR3 length: 14 amino acids. The germline CDR1 and CDR2 sequences are SGHNT and YYREEE (reference sequence). CDR3 sequence reads: CASSRQTRNQPQHF. Complete variable domain (other parts from reference TRBV5-4 and TRBJ1-5): ETGVTQSPTHLIKTRGQQVTLRCSSQSGHNTVSWYQQALGQGPQFIFQYYREEENGRGNFPPRFSGLQFPNYSSELNVNALELDDSALYLCASSRQTRNQPQHFGDGTRLSIL.

The gene calls are TRBV7-9 and TRBJ1-4. This CDR3 contains 17 residues. Germline CDR1 and CDR2: SEHNR and FQNEAQ (reference sequence). The CDR3 here is CASSPLRGAAANEKLFF.

The chain uses TRBV20-1 and TRBJ2-1; there is no DNA to check the TCRdb D call of TRBD2. Per the germline V gene, CDR1 is DFQATT and CDR2 is SNEGSKA (reference sequence). The CDR3 has 13 residues. The CDR3 sequence: CSAWRAGDNEQFF.

The chain combines TRBV28 with TRBJ1-1. CDR1 is MDHEN, CDR2 SYDVKM, per germline. The CDR3 covers 12 residues. This chain's CDR3 is CASSFRYTEAFF.

The chain carries TRBV15 and TRBJ2-2; TCRdb designates TRBD2, a call that cannot be tested without DNA. Looked up from germline, CDR1 is LNHNV and CDR2 is YYDKDF (reference sequence). The CDR3 length is 16 residues. The chain's CDR3 is CATSRGRGRNTGQLFF.

V usage is TRBV28 and J usage is TRBJ2-6; TCRdb lists TRBD1, though no DNA is available to test this call. CDR1 is MDHEN, CDR2 SYDVKM, per germline. The CDR3 sequence is 16 residues long. The CDR3 spells CASSLYTGYGANVLTF. The full variable domain, rest sourced from reference TRBV28 and TRBJ2-6, is DVKVTQSSRYLVKRTGEKVFLECVQDMDHENMFWYRQDPGLGLRLIYFSYDVKMKEKGDIPEGYSVSREKKERFSLILESASTNQTSMYLCASSLYTGYGANVLTFGAGSRLTVL.

The chain employs TRBV29-1 and TRBJ1-2; TCRdb lists TRBD1, though no DNA is available to test this call. The V gene's germline CDR1 is SQVTM and CDR2 ANQGSEA. The CDR3 has 14 residues. The CDR3 loop is CSVEDGQGGIGYTF.

The rearrangement uses TRBV28 and TRBJ1-2; TCRdb designates TRBD1, a call that cannot be tested without DNA. Germline CDR1 MDHEN, CDR2 SYDVKM. This CDR3 is built from 12 residues. The CDR3 protein is CASSWTGDGYTF.

The chain is built from TRBV28 and TRBJ2-3; TCRdb's D call, TRBD2, is unchecked because there is no DNA. The germline V gene has CDR1 MDHEN and CDR2 SYDVKM. The CDR3 consists of 15 residues. This CDR3 reads CASSLGGGGSDTQYF.

The chain links TRBV16 to TRBJ1-2. This CDR3 contains 15 residues. Germline V lookup: CDR1 KGHSY, CDR2 FQNENV. The CDR3 sequence is CASSPALGGNYGYTF.

The chain couples TRBV7-9 to TRBJ2-7. The CDR3 length is 12 residues. Germline CDR1 reads SEHNR; CDR2 reads FQNEAQ (reference sequence). CDR3 amino acids: CASSPSTYEQYF.

This rearrangement joins TRBV15 to TRBJ2-2; the TCRdb call, TRBD1, lacks DNA for checking. Germline V gene lookup returns CDR1 LNHNV and CDR2 YYDKDF (reference sequence). The CDR3 length is 16 residues. CDR3 residues: CATSRGTGGYTGELFF. The full variable domain, with the rest looked up from reference TRBV15 and TRBJ2-2, is DAMVIQNPRYQVTQFGKPVTLSCSQTLNHNVMYWYQQKSSQAPKLLFHYYDKDFNNEADTPDNFQSRRPNTSFCFLDIRSPGLGDTAMYLCATSRGTGGYTGELFFGEGSRLTVL.

The J gene is TRBJ1-5, the V gene TRBV4-2; the D call of TRBD1 rests on TCRdb alone, since no DNA is present to check it. The CDR3 sequence is 18 residues long. Germline assignment: CDR1 LGHNA and CDR2 YNFKEQ. Here the CDR3 reads CASSQDGHPVYSNQPQHF.

The chain uses TRBV28 and TRBJ2-5; the TCRdb D gene call, TRBD1, has no DNA to confirm it. Germline values: CDR1 MDHEN, CDR2 SYDVKM. The CDR3 runs 14 residues. The CDR3 here is CASSTTRGLETQYF.

The gene calls are TRBV19 and TRBJ1-5. The germline V gene has CDR1 LNHDA and CDR2 SQIVND (reference sequence). The length of the CDR3 is 14 residues. The chain's CDR3 is CASSIVTIDQPQHF.

This chain uses TRBV12-3 or TRBV12-4 with TRBJ2-3. The CDR3 contains 12 residues. CDR3 sequence reads: CASRSLGGTQYF.

The rearrangement joins TRBV19 to TRBJ1-2; TCRdb returns TRBD1, unconfirmable since there is no DNA. The CDR3 has 15 amino acids. Germline CDR1 is LNHDA and CDR2 is SQIVND (reference sequence). The CDR3 loop is CARRQGWGANYGYTF.

The chain recombines TRBV4-3 with TRBJ2-2; TCRdb's assignment of TRBD1 cannot be checked, as there is no DNA. CDR1 is LGHNA and CDR2 is YSLEER in the germline V gene. This CDR3 is 16 amino acids long. CDR3 amino acids: CASSEGARGLTGELFF.